These 27 T cell receptor beta chains share one sample of origin, sequenced in a study of metastatic and nonmetastatic thyroid tumors. TCRdb reanalyzed the PCR reads via MiXCR. The sample holds 35,000 to 50,000 clones, approximately 13% seen once. No patient had received any treatment before thyroid surgery. Sample: blood. Receptors were obtained from a female donor with papillary thyroid cancer or a benign thyroid nodule (not recorded which). Some clones in this sample may be carry-over from other donors' samples.

As regards this clone: The identical CDR3 is also encoded by other nucleotide sequences in the sample. The chain uses TRBV6-1 and TRBJ2-7; 13 bases fit TRBD2. With 8 bases clipped from V and 4 bases from J, the junction kept 11 bases outside the gene matches. The CDR3 has 16 residues. Per germline, CDR1 MNHNS and CDR2 SASEGT. CDR3 in amino acids: CASGLAGAGAGYEQYF. The DNA of the CDR3 is TGTGCCAGCGGACTAGCGGGAGCGGGCGCAGGTTACGAGCAGTACTTC.

This clone was seen ten or more times. The V gene is TRBV30, the J gene TRBJ2-3; D is unresolved. Looked up from germline, CDR1 is GTSNPN and CDR2 is SVGIG (reference sequence). V was clipped by 3 bases and J by 7 bases, with 17 bases between them. The CDR3 has 14 residues. CDR3 protein: CAWRSRIRLHTQYF. The CDR3 DNA is TGTGCCTGGAGATCGCGTATCCGTCTGCATACGCAGTATTTT. Complete variable domain (other parts from reference TRBV30 and TRBJ2-3): SQTIHQWPATLVQPVGSPLSLECTVEGTSNPNLYWYRQAAGRGLQLLFYSVGIGQISSEVPQNLSASRPQDRQFILSSKKLLLSDSGFYLCAWRSRIRLHTQYFGPGTRLTVL.

The V call is TRBV19, the J call TRBJ1-1; D call uncertain. The ends were cut back, 3 bases at V and 2 bases at J, with 10 bases in the middle. This CDR3 is built from 14 residues. Germline V lookup: CDR1 LNHDA, CDR2 SQIVND (reference sequence). The CDR3 DNA is TGTGCCAGTAGTATCTCCCAGAGTAACACTGAAGCTTTCTTT. It yields the protein CASSISQSNTEAFF.

In this sample, this clone turned up many times. The chain carries TRBV9 and TRBJ1-2; 7 bases align to TRBD1. The CDR3 has 15 amino acids. V trimming: 0 bases; J trimming: 4 bases; junction bases outside the gene matches: 6. Germline CDR1 is SGDLS and CDR2 is YYNGEE. As DNA, the CDR3 is TGTGCCAGCAGCGTAGCTGACTCAGGGGGCTATGGCTACACCTTC. This translates into CASSVADSGGYGYTF.

With respect to this clone: A much bigger clone sits one base away, suggesting this may be a read error. The chain uses TRBV5-6 and TRBJ2-1; tentative D call: TRBD2 (7 bases). There are 17 residues in the CDR3. V dropped 0 bases and J dropped 2 bases, with 15 bases sitting between them. The germline V gene has CDR1 SGHDT and CDR2 YYEEEE. CDR3 sequence reads: CASSLAWGLAAYNEQFF. Here the CDR3 DNA reads TGTGCCAGCAGCTTGGCGTGGGGGCTAGCGGCCTACAATGAGCAGTTCTTC.

This clone was counted ten times or more. This chain links TRBV27 with TRBJ2-1; perhaps TRBD1 as D (7 bases). Germline V gives CDR1 MNHEY, CDR2 SMNVEV (reference sequence). V lost 3 bases and J lost 2, with 11 bases in between. This CDR3 is 15 amino acids long. CDR3 DNA sequence: TGTGCCAGCAGTTTCAGGGGGGACCCCTACAATGAGCAGTTCTTC. Translation gives CASSFRGDPYNEQFF.

This clone was observed a handful of times. J is TRBJ2-7 and V is TRBV2; 10 bases fit TRBD1. This CDR3 is 15 amino acids long. V shed 6 bases, J shed 0 bases, and the junction held 5 bases outside the gene matches. Germline CDR1 SNHLY, CDR2 FYNNEI. The CDR3 nucleotides read TGTGCCAGCAGCGGGGGACAGGGGATCTCCTACGAGCAGTACTTC. Residues: CASSGGQGISYEQYF. The entire variable domain, with the rest obtained from reference TRBV2 and TRBJ2-7, is as follows: EPEVTQTPSHQVTQMGQEVILRCVPISNHLYFYWYRQILGQKVEFLVSFYNNEISEKSEIFDDQFSVERPDGSNFTLKIRSTKLEDSAMYFCASSGGQGISYEQYFGPGTRLTVT.

This clone was counted at least ten times. The genes are TRBV7-8 and TRBJ2-7; D remains unclear. The CDR3 length is 12 residues. V gave up 1 base and J gave up 6 bases, with 7 bases separating them. Per the germline V gene, CDR1 is SGHVS and CDR2 is FQNEAQ. DNA for the CDR3: TGTGCCAGCAGCTTAGGCCAGACCGAGCAGTACTTC. Translation: CASSLGQTEQYF.

This clone was observed many times. V usage is TRBV19 and J usage is TRBJ1-6, with D possibly TRBD1 on 5 matching bases. The germline CDR1 and CDR2 sequences are LNHDA and SQIVND (reference sequence). Trimming left V 0 bases short and J 7 bases short, with 7 bases between. The CDR3 covers 14 residues. The CDR3 spells CASSIEGTNSPLHF. CDR3 DNA sequence: TGTGCCAGTAGTATAGAGGGGACCAATTCACCCCTCCACTTT.

The chain joins TRBV6-1 to TRBJ2-7, with TRBD1 as a possible D gene (6 bases). Looked up from germline, CDR1 is MNHNS and CDR2 is SASEGT. V lost 10 bases and J lost 4, with 11 bases in between. The CDR3 covers 11 residues. This CDR3 reads CATGDIYEQYF. The DNA for the CDR3 is TGTGCCACCGGGGACATATACGAGCAGTACTTC.

The sample holds many counts of this clone. The genes are TRBV5-8 and TRBJ1-6, with a weak D call TRBD1 (5 bases). V lost 3 bases to trimming and J lost 10 bases, with 8 bases between them. CDR3 size: 12 residues. Germline V gives CDR1 SGHTS, CDR2 YDEGEE. CDR3 residues: CASSYRGSPLHF. The CDR3 nucleotides read TGTGCCAGCAGCTATCGGGGGTCACCCCTCCACTTT. Full variable domain (outside the CDR3, taken from reference TRBV5-8 and TRBJ1-6): EAGVTQSPTHLIKTRGQQATLRCSPISGHTSVYWYQQALGLGLQFLLWYDEGEERNRGNFPPRFSGRQFPNYSSELNVNALELEDSALYLCASSYRGSPLHFGNGTRLTVT.

This clone was observed at least ten times. The rearrangement links TRBV20-1 to TRBJ1-2; possibly TRBD1 for D (5 bases). The CDR3 length is 14 residues. The germline V gene encodes CDR1 DFQATT and CDR2 SNEGSKA (reference sequence). V was shortened by 2 bases and J by 3 bases, with 13 bases between the two germline ends. The DNA of the CDR3 is TGCAGTGCTAGAAGGCAGGGTCCTGACTATGGCTACACCTTC. It is translated as CSARRQGPDYGYTF.

This clone was seen many times. This chain uses TRBV12-3 or TRBV12-4 with TRBJ2-1; unclear D gene. V was shortened by 4 bases and J by 9 bases, with 10 bases between the two germline ends. The CDR3 contains 12 residues. CDR3 amino acids: CASSSENFEQFF. In nucleotides, the CDR3 is TGTGCCAGCAGTTCCGAAAACTTTGAGCAGTTCTTC.

In its sample, this clone was seen many times. The same CDR3 is also encoded by other DNA sequences in this sample. The chain uses TRBV20-1 and TRBJ2-7; no clear D. V shed 2 bases and J shed 6 bases, with 23 bases lying between them. Germline V gene data show CDR1 as DFQATT and CDR2 as SNEGSKA (reference sequence). This CDR3 contains 16 residues. The CDR3 DNA sequence: TGCAGTGCTAGAATCCCAGATCTTGGTTCCTTGGGCGAGCAGTACTTC. Amino acids: CSARIPDLGSLGEQYF.

This clone came up many times. This chain links TRBV6-2 or TRBV6-3 with TRBJ2-7, with D possibly called TRBD1 or TRBD2 (5 bases each). Deletions cut 8 bases from V and 0 bases from J, with 17 bases between. The V gene's germline CDR1 is MNHEY and CDR2 SVGEGT. This CDR3 comprises 15 residues. The CDR3 sequence: CASFPRGGSSYEQYF. The CDR3 region has the DNA TGTGCCAGCTTCCCCCGGGGCGGCAGCTCCTACGAGCAGTACTTC.

This clone turned up a few times. The chain has TRBV6-1 and TRBJ2-7; a weak D match, TRBD2 (5 bases). V was pared by 6 bases and J by 1 base, with 13 bases between. CDR3 length: 14 residues. Germline assignment: CDR1 MNHNS and CDR2 SASEGT. CDR3 DNA sequence: TGTGCCAGCAGCGCCGCGAGCGGTTCCTACGAGCAGTACTTC. This sequence encodes CASSAASGSYEQYF.

This clone was picked up many times. CDR3: CASSLAGTGELFF. CDR3 sequence (DNA): TGTGCCAGCAGCTTAGCGGGCACCGGGGAGCTGTTTTTT. This chain joins TRBV7-6 and TRBJ2-2; the D is unclear. The CDR3 consists of 13 residues. Germline V gene lookup returns CDR1 SGHVS and CDR2 FNYEAQ. V gave up 0 bases and J gave up 4 bases, with 3 bases separating them.

The chain recombines TRBV3-1 with TRBJ2-5; 10 bases are a match to TRBD1. V trimming: 4 bases; J trimming: 4 bases; junction bases outside the gene matches: 3. This CDR3 comprises 14 residues. Germline V gene sequence: CDR1 LGHDT, CDR2 YNNKEL (reference sequence). The CDR3 DNA reads TGTGCCAGCAGCCTACGGACAGGGGGAGAGACCCAGTACTTC. Its protein product is CASSLRTGGETQYF.

A remark on this clone: This clone may be a read error of a much larger clone one base away. Within the sample, other DNA sequences also encode this same CDR3. This sequence joins TRBV9 and TRBJ1-4; D is undetermined. Germline V gives CDR1 SGDLS, CDR2 YYNGEE. With 0 bases removed from V and 2 bases from J, the gap between germline ends came to 11 bases. The CDR3 sequence is 16 residues long. In nucleotides, the CDR3 is TGTGCCAGCAGCGTAGGCACCCGAGGGACTAATGAAAAACTGTTTTTT. This gives the protein CASSVGTRGTNEKLFF.

This clone was counted ten times or more. This chain connects TRBV7-3 to TRBJ1-2, with D uncertain. Trimming stripped 1 base from V and 8 bases from J, with 14 bases between. The CDR3 loop spans 14 amino acids. CDR1 is SGHTA, CDR2 FQGTGA, per germline. This chain's CDR3 is CASSLIFRTSGYTF. CDR3 bases: TGTGCCAGCAGCTTAATTTTCCGGACTTCAGGCTACACCTTC.

CDR3 amino acids: CASSMFSAGGNNEQFF. CDR3 nucleotide sequence: TGTGCCAGCAGCATGTTTAGTGCGGGAGGGAATAATGAGCAGTTCTTC. This rearrangement joins TRBV9 to TRBJ2-1; 9 bases line up with TRBD2. The ends lost 4 bases at V and 7 bases at J; junction bases unmatched: 12. The germline gives CDR1 SGDLS, CDR2 YYNGEE. The CDR3 is 16 residues long.

This clone was found many times. The rearrangement uses TRBV28 and TRBJ1-5, with D unresolved. CDR3 length equals 14 residues. Between the trimmed V and J ends, which lost 6 bases and 3 bases, there was a span of 12 bases. From germline, CDR1 is MDHEN and CDR2 SYDVKM. CDR3 region: CASSPGSYNQPQHF. The DNA for the CDR3 is TGTGCCAGCAGCCCGGGGAGCTACAATCAGCCCCAGCATTTT.

J is TRBJ2-7 and V is TRBV7-8; D ambiguous. This CDR3 has 15 amino acids. Deletions cut 7 bases from V and 2 bases from J, with 18 bases between. Germline assignment: CDR1 SGHVS and CDR2 FQNEAQ. The CDR3 coding sequence is TGTGCCAGCATCTTCGGTTTCGCCTCCCCCTACGAGCAGTACTTC. This codes for CASIFGFASPYEQYF.

The rearrangement uses TRBV4-2 and TRBJ1-2; TRBD1 matches 10 bases. Germline loops: CDR1 LGHNA, CDR2 YNFKEQ. J was trimmed by 4 bases and V by 0 bases; bases with no gene match: 8. The CDR3 is made up of 17 amino acids. The CDR3 DNA is TGTGCCAGCAGCCAAGAGTACGGACAGGGGGAGAGCTATGGCTACACCTTC. It yields the protein CASSQEYGQGESYGYTF.

This clone has a count of ten or more. This chain joins TRBV11-2 and TRBJ2-1; D uncertain. Germline V gene data show CDR1 as SGHAT and CDR2 as FQNNGV. There are 15 residues in the CDR3. Trimming cost V 7 bases and J 0 bases, with 13 bases left between them. The CDR3 is CASTLDLSSYNEQFF. As DNA, the CDR3 is TGTGCCAGCACCCTCGACCTGAGCTCCTACAATGAGCAGTTCTTC.

This clone was recorded many times. V and J are TRBV19 and TRBJ2-1; TRBD2 agrees at 11 bases. Trimming cost V 3 bases and J 9 bases; bases outside gene matches: 10. Germline V gives CDR1 LNHDA, CDR2 SQIVND (reference sequence). This CDR3 contains 16 residues. The CDR3 region is CASSIPTSGDYIEQFF. In DNA, the CDR3 is TGTGCCAGTAGTATTCCGACTAGCGGGGATTATATTGAGCAGTTCTTC.

A remark on this clone: The junction does not match germline at one end; this may be a read error. The chain recombines TRBV30 with TRBJ2-7; D perhaps matches TRBD2 (6 bases). This CDR3 has 14 amino acids. Germline lookup yields CDR1 GTSNPN and CDR2 SVGIG (reference sequence). CDR3 sequence: CAWSRIAGIGEQYF. For the CDR3, the DNA is TGCGCCTGGAGTAGAATCGCGGGAATAGGGGAGCAGTACTTC.